Presented here are 13 T cell receptor beta chains from one specimen sequenced in a study of shared clonotypes between healthy human individuals. The protocol was immunoSEQ multiplex PCR, while the TCRdb copy is restricted to in-frame clones and leaves out a portion. Among some 2,500,000 clones listed, under 95% were seen once. Material: naive CD4+ T cells from PBMCs. Subset defined: CD45RA+ positively selected. All receptors derive from a man between 18 and 29 years old in good health. Some clones in this sample may be carry-over from other donors' samples.

As to this clone: Other DNA sequences in the sample encode the same CDR3. V and J are TRBV18 and TRBJ2-7; D ambiguous. CDR1 is KGHSH, CDR2 LQKENI, per germline. This CDR3 spans 13 amino acids. Trimming left V 6 bases short and J 1 base short, with 10 bases between. This CDR3 is CASSTGVSYEQYF. In DNA form, the CDR3 reads TGTGCCAGCTCTACGGGCGTATCCTACGAGCAGTACTTC.

About this clone itself: The sample has other DNA sequences that encode this CDR3 too. The chain combines TRBV28 with TRBJ2-5; D gene ambiguous. V was cut by 3 bases and J by 2 bases, with 7 bases left in between. Germline CDR1 reads MDHEN; CDR2 reads SYDVKM. The CDR3 is 13 amino acids. CDR3 nucleotides: TGTGCCAGCAGTTTCGGCGCACAAGAGACCCAGTACTTC. Residues: CASSFGAQETQYF.

The chain is built from TRBV5-1 and TRBJ2-2; D is perhaps TRBD1 (6 bases). V gave up 0 bases and J gave up 1 base, with 13 bases separating them. Germline V gives CDR1 SGHRS, CDR2 YFSETQ. This CDR3 contains 17 residues. The CDR3 loop reads CASSLGSETGNTGELFF. The CDR3 region has the DNA TGCGCCAGCAGCTTGGGGTCCGAGACAGGGAACACCGGGGAGCTGTTTTTT. The full variable domain, completed using reference TRBV5-1 and TRBJ2-2, is KAGVTQTPRYLIKTRGQQVTLSCSPISGHRSVSWYQQTPGQGLQFLFEYFSETQRNKGNFPGRFSGRQFSNSRSEMNVSTLELGDSALYLCASSLGSETGNTGELFFGEGSRLTVL.

The gene calls are TRBV11-2 and TRBJ2-7; the match to TRBD2 covers 8 bases. The V and J ends lost 6 bases and 0 bases, in that order; junction bases with no gene match: 10. Germline V gene sequence: CDR1 SGHAT, CDR2 FQNNGV. The CDR3 has 16 residues. CDR3 nucleotide sequence: TGTGCCAGCAGGTTGGGTAGTAGCGGGACCTCCTACGAGCAGTACTTC. Protein: CASRLGSSGTSYEQYF.

This clone has just one count. This chain joins TRBV7-2 and TRBJ1-6; D unclear. The CDR3 sequence is 15 residues long. V was shortened by 1 base and J by 10 bases, with 14 bases between the two germline ends. Germline CDR1 reads SGHTA; CDR2 reads FQGNSA. CDR3 in amino acids: CASSLVSQVGSPLHF. In nucleotides, the CDR3 is TGTGCCAGCAGCTTAGTGAGTCAGGTTGGATCACCCCTCCACTTT.

This clone was seen a few times. The chain employs TRBV4-3 and TRBJ1-5; possibly TRBD1 for D (5 bases). The CDR3 consists of 13 residues. Germline V lookup: CDR1 LGHNA, CDR2 YSLEER. The V and J ends lost 0 bases and 11 bases respectively, with 11 bases between them. The CDR3 sequence: CASSQERQKAQHF. CDR3 DNA sequence: TGCGCCAGCAGCCAAGAAAGACAGAAGGCCCAGCATTTT.

V is TRBV19 and J is TRBJ2-3; 9 bases map to TRBD2. The CDR3 spans 16 residues. V lost 4 bases to trimming and J lost 4 bases; unmatched junction nucleotides: 9. Germline V CDR1 and CDR2: LNHDA, SQIVND (reference sequence). The CDR3 here is CASSKFSGSGADTQYF. The CDR3 nucleotides are TGTGCCAGTAGTAAGTTTAGCGGGAGCGGCGCAGATACGCAGTATTTT.

The chain combines TRBV6-5 with TRBJ1-1; D may be TRBD1 (6 bases). Germline CDR1 reads MNHEY; CDR2 reads SVGAGI. CDR3 length equals 14 residues. The V end lost 7 bases, the J end lost 7 bases, and 19 bases lay between the germline ends. As DNA, the CDR3 is TGTGCCAGCAAGAGATTCAGGGGTGAATATGAAGCTTTCTTT. Translating it yields CASKRFRGEYEAFF.

The chain links TRBV4-2 to TRBJ1-2; 7 nucleotides match TRBD1. Germline V gene data show CDR1 as LGHNA and CDR2 as YNFKEQ. V lost 4 bases and J lost 0; bases outside the gene matches: 8. This CDR3 has 16 amino acids. In DNA, the CDR3 is TGTGCCAGCAGCCCAGGGGGGACAGTAGCTAACTATGGCTACACCTTC. It codes for CASSPGGTVANYGYTF.

The rearrangement links TRBV4-3 to TRBJ2-1, with a weak D call TRBD2 (6 bases). Germline CDR1 LGHNA, CDR2 YSLEER. The CDR3 contains 16 residues. V was pared by 0 bases and J by 6 bases, with 15 bases between. CDR3 nucleotides: TGCGCCAGCAGCCAAGACCTTAGTCGGGAGATCAATGAGCAGTTCTTC. This translates into CASSQDLSREINEQFF.

V and J are TRBV5-1 and TRBJ1-1; the D gene is possibly TRBD1 (5 bases). The V and J ends lost 0 bases and 0 bases respectively, with 12 bases between them. This CDR3 contains 16 residues. The germline V gene has CDR1 SGHRS and CDR2 YFSETQ. The DNA of the CDR3 is TGCGCCAGCAGCTTGGATCCAGGGACCATGAACACTGAAGCTTTCTTT. Its translation is CASSLDPGTMNTEAFF.

This chain links TRBV28 with TRBJ2-7; a weak D match, TRBD1 (5 bases). Germline V gene data show CDR1 as MDHEN and CDR2 as SYDVKM. This CDR3 has 15 residues. Trimming left V 3 bases short and J 0 bases short, with 12 bases between. Here the CDR3 reads CASSFQGMSSYEQYF. The CDR3 DNA is TGTGCCAGCAGTTTTCAGGGAATGAGCTCCTACGAGCAGTACTTC. Full variable domain (missing parts from reference TRBV28 and TRBJ2-7): DVKVTQSSRYLVKRTGEKVFLECVQDMDHENMFWYRQDPGLGLRLIYFSYDVKMKEKGDIPEGYSVSREKKERFSLILESASTNQTSMYLCASSFQGMSSYEQYFGPGTRLTVT.

The chain has TRBV11-3 and TRBJ2-2, with D possibly TRBD1 on 5 matching bases. V was trimmed by 5 bases and J by 8 bases, leaving 18 bases between them. This CDR3 region has 15 residues. CDR1 is SGHNT, CDR2 YENEEA, per germline. The CDR3 DNA follows: TGTGCCAGCAGCGCAGGGTACCATGTGGCGGGGGAGCTGTTTTTT. Amino acids: CASSAGYHVAGELFF.